The sequence of this TCR beta chain was determined in a study of vaccination effects on CD4 cells after COVID-19. The overall study: Participants were given two doses of BNT162b2 or mRNA-1273 vaccine. General observations from the study: Small numbers of convalescent patients limited the study. It also lacked early post-infection timepoints. Researchers report that only 1 of 255 vaccine-induced clones in healthy vaccinees cross-reacted with common cold coronaviruses. Among infection- and vaccine-induced clones, marked clonal contraction occurred late after vaccination.

The CDR3 runs to 16 residues. Looked up from germline, CDR1 is SEHNR and CDR2 is FQNEAQ (reference sequence). The V and J ends lost 1 base and 3 bases, in that order; junction bases with no gene match: 0. On this clone itself: Its target is unknown.

ViraFEST expansion of antigen-specific CD4+ T cells with viral peptide pools preceded sequencing. An approximately 10-day culture period preceded the isolation of CD4+ T cells. In the vaccine recipients, nucleocapsid antibodies were negative and there was no prior SARS-CoV-2 infection. Sequenced by immunoSEQ multiplex PCR; TCRdb stores in-frame clones only, minus some. Of about 55,000 clones in the sample, approximately 70% are singletons; the top ten hold around 16%. The chain uses TRBV7-9 and TRBJ2-3; 14 nucleotides align to TRBD2. The clonotype was recovered from a human donor who received a COVID-19 vaccine. Sequencing used CD4+ T cells from PBMCs cultured with SARS-CoV-2 spike peptides, obtained before COVID-19 vaccination. The CDR3 nucleotides read TGTGCCAGCAGCTTAGGGACTAGCGGGGGGACAGATACGCAGTATTTT. Protein: CASSLGTSGGTDTQYF. Looking up the rest from reference TRBV7-9 and TRBJ2-3 gives the full variable domain: DTGVSQNPRHKITKRGQNVTFRCDPISEHNRLYWYRQTLGQGPEFLTYFQNEAQLEKSRLLSDRFSAERPKGSFSTLEIQRTEQGDSAMYLCASSLGTSGGTDTQYFGPGTRLTVL.